The next 26 T cell receptor beta chains were all read from a single sample in a study of graft-versus-host responses after intestinal transplantation. The table came from immunoSEQ multiplex PCR; TCRdb's copy has only in-frame clones and leaves some out. The data show roughly 97,000 clones, with 90% seen just once and roughly 16% held by the top ten. This sample comprised PBMCs, obtained 450 to 480 days after intestinal transplant. The receptors originated from a human patient who received an intestinal transplant, so some T cells may come from the graft donor.

The chain has TRBV7-8 and TRBJ2-3; 8 bases align to TRBD2. The germline CDR1 and CDR2 sequences are SGHVS and FQNEAQ. V gave up 5 bases and J gave up 4 bases; unmatched junction bases: 11. The CDR3 spans 16 residues. The CDR3 DNA sequence: TGTGCCAGCAGCCGGCAACGGGGGGGCGTTTCAGATACGCAGTATTTT. Amino acid sequence: CASSRQRGGVSDTQYF.

This chain links TRBV18 with TRBJ1-2, with unresolved D. CDR1 is KGHSH and CDR2 is LQKENI in the germline V gene. V dropped 3 bases and J dropped 3 bases, with 11 bases sitting between them. CDR3 length: 14 amino acids. CDR3 region: CASSPREVYYGYTF. Here the CDR3 DNA reads TGTGCCAGCTCACCCCGGGAGGTCTACTATGGCTACACCTTC.

The rearrangement links TRBV5-4 to TRBJ2-5; 7 nucleotides agree with TRBD1. In germline, CDR1 is SGHNT, CDR2 YYREEE (reference sequence). The CDR3 sequence is 15 residues long. V shed 2 bases and J 5 bases; nucleotides not matched to a gene: 9. The CDR3 protein is CASSLNRGLGETQYF. The CDR3 DNA follows: TGTGCCAGCAGCTTAAACAGGGGTTTGGGGGAGACCCAGTACTTC.

The rearrangement uses TRBV9 and TRBJ1-2; 7 bases match TRBD1. CDR3 size: 16 residues. With V trimmed by 6 bases and J by 0 bases, 11 bases remained unmatched. In germline, CDR1 is SGDLS, CDR2 YYNGEE. CDR3 region: CASTTEGARANYGYTF. The DNA of the CDR3 is TGTGCCAGCACCACAGAGGGGGCGAGGGCTAACTATGGCTACACCTTC.

The chain carries TRBV11-1 and TRBJ2-7; D perhaps matches TRBD1 (5 bases). CDR1 and CDR2 from the germline V gene are SGHAT and FQDESV (reference sequence). The CDR3 consists of 13 residues. V lost 5 bases and J 0 bases, leaving 8 bases between the germline ends. Here the CDR3 reads CASSTGSSYEQYF. The CDR3 DNA reads as TGTGCCAGCAGCACAGGTTCCTCCTACGAGCAGTACTTC.

V gene TRBV6-5 combines with J gene TRBJ2-7, with D maybe TRBD1 (5 bases). The V gene's germline CDR1 is MNHEY and CDR2 SVGAGI. The V end was cut by 6 bases, the J end by 2 bases, with 14 bases between. This CDR3 is 14 amino acids long. The CDR3 reads CASSSTPGPYEQYF. In DNA, the CDR3 is TGTGCCAGCAGCAGTACACCAGGGCCCTACGAGCAGTACTTC.

The rearrangement uses TRBV19 and TRBJ1-5, with D perhaps matching TRBD1 (6 bases). The length of the CDR3 is 15 residues. Germline V lookup: CDR1 LNHDA, CDR2 SQIVND (reference sequence). Trimming cost V 4 bases and J 0 bases, with 10 bases left between them. Written as DNA, the CDR3 is TGTGCCAGTAGTACAGGACAGTATAGCAATCAGCCCCAGCATTTT. Residues: CASSTGQYSNQPQHF.

The chain is built from TRBV4-2 and TRBJ1-2; D is uncertain. Trimming stripped 3 bases from V and 4 bases from J, with 12 bases between. The CDR3 covers 14 residues. The germline gives CDR1 LGHNA, CDR2 YNFKEQ. The chain's CDR3 is CASSQDPGLYGYTF. CDR3 nucleotide sequence: TGTGCCAGCAGCCAGGATCCGGGCCTCTATGGCTACACCTTC.

This clone was recorded only once. V gene TRBV6-1 combines with J gene TRBJ2-7; no firm D call. V was clipped by 9 bases and J by 2 bases, with 14 bases between them. Germline values: CDR1 MNHNS, CDR2 SASEGT. The CDR3 consists of 13 residues. CDR3 sequence reads: CASGTISPYEQYF. The DNA for the CDR3 is TGTGCCAGTGGTACGATCTCTCCCTACGAGCAGTACTTC.

The chain recombines TRBV7-9 with TRBJ2-7; D unresolved. V lost 5 bases and J lost 4, with 9 bases in between. The CDR3 consists of 12 residues. Germline V CDR1 and CDR2: SEHNR, FQNEAQ (reference sequence). This CDR3 reads CASSPPSYEQYF. CDR3 sequence (DNA): TGTGCCAGCAGCCCGCCAAGTTACGAGCAGTACTTC.

The chain combines TRBV5-1 with TRBJ1-1, with D hard to call. Per the germline V gene, CDR1 is SGHRS and CDR2 is YFSETQ. This CDR3 comprises 13 residues. Trimming removed 1 base at V and 6 bases at J, with 10 bases between. CDR3 region: CASSLTVWAEAFF. The CDR3 region has the DNA TGCGCCAGCAGCTTGACAGTGTGGGCTGAAGCTTTCTTT.

The rearrangement links TRBV5-1 to TRBJ1-1; 7 bases match TRBD1. In germline, CDR1 is SGHRS, CDR2 YFSETQ. The ends lost 4 bases at V and 5 bases at J; junction bases unmatched: 8. The CDR3 is 14 amino acids. The CDR3 nucleotides are TGCGCCAGCAGCCCCGACAGGGCGAGTACTGAAGCTTTCTTT. Its translation: CASSPDRASTEAFF.

The chain couples TRBV11-2 to TRBJ1-2, with D perhaps matching TRBD1 (5 bases). V shed 5 bases and J shed 4 bases, with 14 bases lying between them. In germline, CDR1 is SGHAT, CDR2 FQNNGV. This CDR3 region has 14 residues. The CDR3, as DNA: TGTGCCAGCAGCCCCCGGGGGGGGACCTATGGCTACACCTTC. Translating it yields CASSPRGGTYGYTF. The complete variable domain, with remaining parts taken from reference TRBV11-2 and TRBJ1-2, reads EAGVAQSPRYKIIEKRQSVAFWCNPISGHATLYWYQQILGQGPKLLIQFQNNGVVDDSQLPKDRFSAERLKGVDSTLKIQPAKLEDSAVYLCASSPRGGTYGYTFGSGTRLTVV.

The J gene is TRBJ1-2, the V gene TRBV6-1; the D is unclear. The CDR3 consists of 12 residues. CDR1 and CDR2 from the germline V gene are MNHNS and SASEGT. V was pared by 7 bases and J by 3 bases, with 9 bases between. CDR3 coding DNA: TGTGCCAGCACCGAAATCCACTATGGCTACACCTTC. Its protein product is CASTEIHYGYTF.

This chain connects TRBV5-4 to TRBJ2-1; TRBD2 matches 12 bases. Germline CDR1 and CDR2: SGHNT and YYREEE (reference sequence). With 7 bases clipped from V and 0 bases from J, the junction kept 8 bases outside the gene matches. The CDR3 covers 17 residues. The CDR3 protein is CASGLAGGSSSYNEQFF. DNA for the CDR3: TGTGCCAGCGGGCTAGCGGGGGGGTCCAGCTCCTACAATGAGCAGTTCTTC.

CDR3 bases: TGTGCCATCAGTGTTGGGCAGTCGGCCTATGGCTACACCTTC. This codes for CAISVGQSAYGYTF. The V and J genes are TRBV10-3 and TRBJ1-2, with no clear D. This CDR3 is built from 14 residues. Trimming shortened V by 4 bases and J by 4 bases, and 13 bases separated the two germline ends. Germline CDR1 and CDR2: ENHRY and SYGVKD.

The chain links TRBV6-5 to TRBJ1-2; D not resolved. V lost 6 bases, J lost 4 bases, and 12 bases lay in between. CDR3 size: 13 residues. The germline V gene has CDR1 MNHEY and CDR2 SVGAGI. The CDR3 spells CASSRDPFYGYTF. The CDR3 DNA reads as TGTGCCAGCAGCCGCGACCCTTTCTATGGCTACACCTTC.

The chain couples TRBV10-2 to TRBJ2-7; possibly TRBD1 or TRBD2 for D (5 bases each). This CDR3 has 17 residues. The germline V gene has CDR1 WSHSY and CDR2 SAAADI. Trimming cost V 3 bases and J 3 bases, with 21 bases left between them. CDR3: CASSDLVGVKYVYEQYF. The CDR3 bases are TGCGCCAGCAGTGACCTCGTGGGGGTCAAGTATGTCTACGAGCAGTACTTC.

This clone was detected a few times. The chain carries TRBV2 and TRBJ2-1, with D possibly being TRBD1 (6 bases). The germline V and J ends were trimmed by 8 bases and 10 bases, with 18 bases remaining between them. The CDR3 spans 13 residues. Germline V CDR1 and CDR2: SNHLY, FYNNEI. CDR3 in DNA: TGTGCCAGCGGGACATCGGATGAGAGGGAGCAGTTCTTC. Residues: CASGTSDEREQFF.

The V and J genes are TRBV19 and TRBJ2-1; D possibly corresponds to TRBD1 (6 bases). This CDR3 has 15 residues. The germline V and J ends were trimmed by 4 bases and 1 base, with 11 bases remaining between them. CDR1 and CDR2 (germline): LNHDA, SQIVND (reference sequence). CDR3 loop: CASSRGPESYNEQFF. The CDR3 bases are TGTGCCAGTAGTAGGGGGCCCGAATCCTACAATGAGCAGTTCTTC.

V gene TRBV4-1 combines with J gene TRBJ1-1; no clear D gene. This CDR3 is built from 15 residues. Trimming took 0 bases from V and 1 from J, leaving 9 bases between them. Germline loops: CDR1 MGHRA, CDR2 YSYEKL. The CDR3 coding sequence is TGCGCCAGCAGCCAAGACAGGACCCCGAACACTGAAGCTTTCTTT. Translated: CASSQDRTPNTEAFF.

This rearrangement joins TRBV6-1 to TRBJ2-1; D gene ambiguous. V lost 2 bases, J lost 11 bases, and 7 bases lay in between. The length of the CDR3 is 11 residues. Germline V gene sequence: CDR1 MNHNS, CDR2 SASEGT. CDR3 DNA: TGTGCCAGCAGTGAACGGCACCAGCAGTTCTTC. Its translation is CASSERHQQFF.

The J gene is TRBJ1-4, the V gene TRBV19; D might be TRBD1 (5 bases). The V end was cut by 3 bases, the J end by 8 bases, with 13 bases between. CDR1 is LNHDA, CDR2 SQIVND, per germline (reference sequence). The CDR3 sequence is 14 residues long. The CDR3 spells CASSIGQGYEKLFF. The CDR3 DNA reads as TGTGCCAGTAGTATCGGGCAGGGTTACGAAAAACTGTTTTTT.

The count of this clone is one. This chain joins TRBV15 and TRBJ2-7; the D call may be TRBD1 or TRBD2 (5 bases each). Germline V gene data show CDR1 as LNHNV and CDR2 as YYDKDF (reference sequence). Trimming removed 0 bases from V and 4 bases from J, with 10 bases in between. The CDR3 spans 14 residues. DNA of the CDR3: TGTGCCACCAGCAGAGATCTGGGACCTTACGAGCAGTACTTC. It encodes CATSRDLGPYEQYF.

CDR3 in amino acids: CASSFFPGQGEETQYF. The CDR3 nucleotides are TGTGCCAGCAGCTTTTTTCCCGGACAGGGGGAGGAGACCCAGTACTTC. This chain uses TRBV11-2 with TRBJ2-5; 10 bases fit TRBD1. The CDR3 contains 16 residues. Germline lookup yields CDR1 SGHAT and CDR2 FQNNGV. V trimming: 3 bases; J trimming: 5 bases; junction bases outside the gene matches: 9.

The chain couples TRBV5-1 to TRBJ2-7, with 9 positions matching TRBD1. Germline V CDR1 and CDR2: SGHRS, YFSETQ. The CDR3 is 16 amino acids. V lost 4 bases and J lost 2; bases outside the gene matches: 10. CDR3 nucleotide sequence: TGCGCCAGCAGCCCCGCCGCGGGACAGGGAGCCTACGAGCAGTACTTC. Protein product: CASSPAAGQGAYEQYF.